Below, 29 T cell receptor beta chains from the same sample are listed, as sequenced in a study of T-cell memory formation after mild COVID-19. TCRdb recomputed calls from the 5' RACE reads with MiXCR, one row per CDR3 protein. Seen here are a few hundred thousand distinct CDR3 sequences, around 27% observed once, and the top ten hold roughly 14%. The sample comprised PBMCs or a T cell subset sorted from them (not recorded which). All receptors derive from an adult woman who had mild COVID-19 (a few samples of this study predate the infection). Cell type and time point are not known.

A few counts support this clonotype. V is TRBV7-9 and J is TRBJ2-1; TRBD2 matches 11 bases. V shed 3 bases, J shed 8 bases, and the junction held 15 bases outside the gene matches. This CDR3 spans 18 amino acids. Germline assignment: CDR1 SEHNR and CDR2 FQNEAQ (reference sequence). The CDR3: CASSLTLAGGPGVDEQFF. CDR3 sequence (DNA): TGTGCCAGCAGCTTGACCCTAGCGGGGGGCCCGGGAGTCGATGAGCAGTTCTTC.

The table lists this clonotype with a few counts. The chain employs TRBV9 and TRBJ2-6; a possible D gene is TRBD1 (5 bases). V was trimmed by 10 bases and J by 3 bases, leaving 20 bases between them. Germline CDR1 reads SGDLS; CDR2 reads YYNGEE. The CDR3 is 16 residues long. CDR3 nucleotides: TGTGCCTCCTCTGGAAGGGGTTCTGGTGGGGCCAACGTCCTGACTTTC. It codes for CASSGRGSGGANVLTF.

The genes are TRBV6-2 or TRBV6-3 and TRBJ2-7; 10 positions match TRBD2. CDR1 is MNHEY, CDR2 SVGEGT, per germline. V lost 7 bases to trimming and J lost 7 bases; unmatched junction nucleotides: 19. The CDR3 is 17 residues long. CDR3 in DNA: TGTGCCAGCATTGTACGAGCGGGAGGGACGATAGTTTATGAGCAGTACTTC. Its protein product is CASIVRAGGTIVYEQYF.

Only a few counts were recorded for this clonotype. The chain combines TRBV20-1 with TRBJ2-1, with TRBD1 as a possible D gene (6 bases). CDR3 size: 14 residues. CDR1 is DFQATT, CDR2 SNEGSKA, per germline (reference sequence). The V end lost 6 bases, the J end lost 0 bases, and 12 bases lay between the germline ends. In DNA, the CDR3 is TGCAGTGCAAGTGGACAGAGCTCCTACAATGAGCAGTTCTTC. Protein: CSASGQSSYNEQFF.

The count of this clonotype is one. The chain recombines TRBV29-1 with TRBJ1-1, with 8 bases fitting TRBD1. The CDR3 is 13 residues long. Germline V CDR1 and CDR2: SQVTM, ANQGSEA. V lost 6 bases to trimming and J lost 1 base; unmatched junction nucleotides: 4. The CDR3 here is CSVLGTGNTEAFF. DNA for the CDR3: TGCAGCGTGTTGGGGACAGGGAACACTGAAGCTTTCTTT.

As to this clonotype: One junction end disagrees with the germline gene, perhaps due to a read error. The chain employs TRBV3-1 and TRBJ1-2, with 7 bases matching TRBD1. The V gene's germline CDR1 is LGHDT and CDR2 YNNKEL (reference sequence). The CDR3 consists of 14 residues. This CDR3 is CASSLRGTDRGYKF. The CDR3 nucleotides are TGTGCCAGCAGCCTCAGAGGGACAGACCGTGGCTACAAATTC.

The V and J genes are TRBV20-1 and TRBJ2-3; TRBD2 matches 9 bases. This CDR3 comprises 18 residues. J was trimmed by 1 base and V by 5 bases; bases with no gene match: 16. Germline values: CDR1 DFQATT, CDR2 SNEGSKA (reference sequence). This CDR3 is CSAQTPVVAGGGTDTQYF. CDR3 in DNA: TGCAGTGCTCAGACTCCGGTAGTGGCGGGGGGGGGCACAGATACGCAGTATTTT.

The rearrangement joins TRBV7-2 to TRBJ2-1; TRBD2 might be the D (6 bases). The CDR3 extends over 18 amino acids. CDR1 and CDR2 from the germline V gene are SGHTA and FQGNSA. The ends were cut back, 6 bases at V and 2 bases at J, with 23 bases in the middle. CDR3 sequence: CASRMFAGPGLTYNEQFF. CDR3 bases: TGTGCCAGCAGAATGTTCGCGGGCCCGGGACTTACCTACAATGAGCAGTTCTTC.

The V call is TRBV7-3, the J call TRBJ2-3; D is undetermined. Deletions cut 5 bases from V and 10 bases from J, with 16 bases between. CDR1 and CDR2 from the germline V gene are SGHTA and FQGTGA. CDR3 size: 13 residues. In DNA form, the CDR3 reads TGTGCCAGCAGCCATCGCCCGCAGACCCCGCAGTATTTT. This encodes CASSHRPQTPQYF.

This clonotype was found many times. This CDR3 reads CASSATSGGSDTQYF. For the CDR3, the DNA is TGTGCCAGCAGTGCGACTAGCGGGGGATCAGATACGCAGTATTTT. V is TRBV6-4 and J is TRBJ2-3, with 12 bases identical to TRBD2. CDR3 length equals 15 residues. Looked up from germline, CDR1 is MRHNA and CDR2 is SNTAGT. J lost 4 bases, V lost 4 bases, and 3 bases had no gene match.

The chain employs TRBV5-4 and TRBJ2-7, with D possibly being TRBD1 (6 bases). V was cut by 4 bases and J by 0 bases, with 14 bases left in between. CDR3 length: 15 residues. Germline assignment: CDR1 SGHNT and CDR2 YYREEE (reference sequence). The DNA of the CDR3 is TGTGCCAGCAGCCAGGCCGGGACACCCTCCTACGAGCAGTACTTC. The encoded protein is CASSQAGTPSYEQYF.

The V call is TRBV12-3 or TRBV12-4, the J call TRBJ2-7; D may be TRBD2 (5 bases). V dropped 6 bases and J dropped 7 bases, with 16 bases sitting between them. This CDR3 region has 13 residues. The CDR3 reads CASSLTGSGEQYF. In DNA form, the CDR3 reads TGTGCCAGCAGCCTGACGGGGTCGGGGGAGCAGTACTTC.

The chain links TRBV12-3 or TRBV12-4 to TRBJ2-1, with D possibly TRBD2 on 7 matching bases. There are 16 residues in the CDR3. Trimming cost V 2 bases and J 5 bases, with 16 bases left between them. The CDR3 spells CASSLSGGGHHNEQFF. In nucleotides, the CDR3 is TGTGCCAGCAGTTTATCGGGCGGGGGCCATCACAATGAGCAGTTCTTC.

Ten or more counts support this clonotype. The V call is TRBV2, the J call TRBJ2-6; D remains ambiguous. CDR1 is SNHLY, CDR2 FYNNEI, per germline. CDR3 length: 15 amino acids. V gave up 6 bases and J gave up 0 bases, with 9 bases separating them. The CDR3 sequence is CASRRLDSGANVLTF. The CDR3 DNA reads TGTGCCAGCAGGAGACTTGACTCTGGGGCCAACGTCCTGACTTTC.

The sample holds a few counts of this clonotype. The chain employs TRBV14 and TRBJ2-3; 8 bases match TRBD1. The CDR3 totals 15 residues. Per the germline V gene, CDR1 is SGHDN and CDR2 is FVKESK. With V trimmed by 2 bases and J by 4 bases, 5 bases remained unmatched. The CDR3 here is CASSQLDRDADTQYF. CDR3 nucleotides: TGTGCCAGCAGCCAATTGGACAGGGATGCAGATACGCAGTATTTT.

In this sample, this clonotype turned up a few times. The rearrangement joins TRBV12-3 or TRBV12-4 to TRBJ2-7; the D gene is possibly TRBD1 (5 bases). The germline V and J ends were trimmed by 6 bases and 3 bases, with 9 bases remaining between them. There are 12 residues in the CDR3. The CDR3 nucleotides read TGTGCCAGCAGAGGGGTTTACTACGAGCAGTACTTC. Residues: CASRGVYYEQYF.

This clonotype was recorded a few times. The chain has TRBV27 and TRBJ2-5; a possible D gene is TRBD1 (6 bases). The CDR3 is 14 amino acids. V was trimmed by 5 bases and J by 0 bases, leaving 10 bases between them. Germline V lookup: CDR1 MNHEY, CDR2 SMNVEV (reference sequence). Here the CDR3 reads CASSRRGYQETQYF. CDR3 DNA sequence: TGTGCCAGCAGTAGAAGGGGGTACCAAGAGACCCAGTACTTC.

The table lists this clonotype with a few counts. V usage is TRBV5-1 and J usage is TRBJ2-6; D is ambiguous. Trimming took off 6 bases at V and 0 bases at J, with 4 bases between the two ends. Looked up from germline, CDR1 is SGHRS and CDR2 is YFSETQ. The CDR3 consists of 13 residues. For the CDR3, the DNA is TGCGCCAGCAAGGACTCTGGGGCCAACGTCCTGACTTTC. This translates into CASKDSGANVLTF.

This clonotype appeared many times. The rearrangement uses TRBV3-1 and TRBJ1-1; TRBD1 aligns across 7 bases. Germline V gene data show CDR1 as LGHDT and CDR2 as YNNKEL (reference sequence). J lost 4 bases, V lost 3 bases, and 5 bases had no gene match. The CDR3 consists of 14 residues. The CDR3 sequence is CASSHSGGGTEAFF. The CDR3 nucleotides are TGTGCCAGCAGCCACTCAGGGGGGGGCACTGAAGCTTTCTTT.

The chain recombines TRBV29-1 with TRBJ1-1; 7 bases map to TRBD1. Germline CDR1 reads SQVTM; CDR2 reads ANQGSEA. The CDR3 is made up of 12 amino acids. With 4 bases clipped from V and 5 bases from J, the junction kept 4 bases outside the gene matches. The CDR3 sequence: CSVARQGTEAFF. The CDR3 nucleotides read TGCAGCGTTGCGCGACAGGGTACTGAAGCTTTCTTT.

The chain links TRBV5-1 to TRBJ2-1, with 12 positions matching TRBD1. This CDR3 spans 19 amino acids. Germline lookup yields CDR1 SGHRS and CDR2 YFSETQ. The ends lost 0 bases at V and 3 bases at J; junction bases unmatched: 10. The CDR3 loop reads CASSLEGTGGGSFYNEQFF. CDR3 sequence (DNA): TGCGCCAGCAGCTTGGAAGGGACAGGGGGCGGCAGCTTCTACAATGAGCAGTTCTTC.

CDR3 sequence (DNA): TGTGCCAGCAGCTTAGGACAGGGAGGGTACACTGAAGCTTTCTTT. This codes for CASSLGQGGYTEAFF. The chain has TRBV7-6 and TRBJ1-1, with TRBD1 matching over 7 bases. The trim removed 1 base at V and 3 bases at J, leaving 5 bases unmatched. Germline-derived CDR1 and CDR2 are SGHVS and FNYEAQ. This CDR3 is built from 15 residues. The whole variable domain, remainder taken from reference TRBV7-6 and TRBJ1-1, is GAGVSQSPRYKVTKRGQDVALRCDPISGHVSLYWYRQALGQGPEFLTYFNYEAQQDKSGLPNDRFSAERPEGSISTLTIQRTEQRDSAMYRCASSLGQGGYTEAFFGQGTRLTVV.

The V and J genes are TRBV29-1 and TRBJ1-1; TRBD1 matches 7 bases. With V trimmed by 6 bases and J by 1 base, 5 bases remained unmatched. CDR3 length: 13 amino acids. Germline lookup yields CDR1 SQVTM and CDR2 ANQGSEA. In nucleotides, the CDR3 is TGCAGCGTCGGACAGGCCTCGAACACTGAAGCTTTCTTT. Its protein is CSVGQASNTEAFF.

This clonotype was recorded many times. The chain carries TRBV5-1 and TRBJ2-7, with 9 bases aligning to TRBD2. Germline CDR1 reads SGHRS; CDR2 reads YFSETQ. The CDR3 sequence is 15 residues long. J was trimmed by 7 bases and V by 0 bases; bases with no gene match: 8. This CDR3 is CASSLVSGGTSEQYF. The CDR3 DNA sequence: TGCGCCAGCAGCTTGGTTAGCGGGGGAACCTCTGAGCAGTACTTC.

This clonotype was seen a handful of times. The rearrangement uses TRBV5-6 and TRBJ2-7, with D possibly TRBD2 on 6 matching bases. Germline loops: CDR1 SGHDT, CDR2 YYEEEE. V was shortened by 4 bases and J by 2 bases, with 13 bases between the two germline ends. The length of the CDR3 is 14 residues. CDR3 in amino acids: CASSIGGWTYEQYF. CDR3 DNA: TGTGCCAGCAGCATTGGGGGGTGGACCTACGAGCAGTACTTC.

This clonotype was seen only a few times. The chain joins TRBV7-9 to TRBJ2-1; 10 bases map to TRBD1. The CDR3 covers 16 residues. The germline CDR1 and CDR2 sequences are SEHNR and FQNEAQ (reference sequence). J gave up 8 bases and V 1 base, and 8 bases lay outside the gene matches. CDR3 protein: CASSLVPGQGRDEQFF. The CDR3 DNA follows: TGTGCCAGCAGCTTAGTTCCGGGACAGGGGCGGGATGAGCAGTTCTTC.

V is TRBV18 and J is TRBJ1-3; D not resolved. Germline V gene data show CDR1 as KGHSH and CDR2 as LQKENI. This CDR3 has 17 residues. Trimming pared 5 bases from V and 0 bases from J, leaving 17 bases between. CDR3 in amino acids: CASSAPTPTISGNTIYF. Here the CDR3 DNA reads TGTGCCAGCTCAGCTCCGACTCCTACCATCTCTGGAAACACCATATATTTT.

J is TRBJ2-7 and V is TRBV25-1; D gene ambiguous. CDR3 length: 15 residues. Germline values: CDR1 MGHDK, CDR2 SYGVNS. Trimming removed 3 bases at V and 6 bases at J, with 18 bases between. In DNA form, the CDR3 reads TGTGCCAGCAGTGAGACGACCGTGGGTGGTCGCGAGCAGTACTTC. Protein product: CASSETTVGGREQYF.

The table lists this clonotype with a few counts. The rearrangement links TRBV11-2 to TRBJ2-1, with 8 nucleotides matching TRBD2. J lost 8 bases, V lost 5 bases, and 14 bases had no gene match. There are 16 residues in the CDR3. Germline lookup yields CDR1 SGHAT and CDR2 FQNNGV. CDR3 in amino acids: CASSPLASGRPDEQFF. The CDR3 DNA reads TGTGCCAGCAGCCCTTTGGCTAGCGGGCGACCAGATGAGCAGTTCTTC.